In this sample, the clone carrying this T cell receptor beta chain turned up many times. Antigen unknown. Time point noted: patch test 2, 6 weeks after DPC sensitization. Treatment noted: therapeutic diphenylcyclopropenone sensitization with weekly scalp DPC. Someone pulled total RNA out of unfractionated whole blood. The record originates from a study of human T cells and chemical hapten exposure. Study outcomes and limitations: Counts of expanded TCRs (at PT1) showed a positive correlation with patch test score.

Germline CDR1 reads SEHNR; CDR2 reads FQNEAQ (reference sequence). V lost 4 bases, J lost 1 base, and 14 bases lay in between. This CDR3 region has 15 residues. MiXCR, applied by TCRdb to the RACE reads, yields one record per CDR3 protein. This sample has roughly 43,000 distinct CDR3 sequences, with roughly a tenth found just once. Sequenced material: whole blood, taken in connection with sensitization to the hapten diphenylcyclopropenone (DPC). This TCR was sampled from a woman aged 30 to 39 with alopecia areata. Some clones in this sample may be carry-over from other donors' samples. The chain couples TRBV7-9 to TRBJ2-7; D perhaps matches TRBD1 (6 bases). CDR3 sequence reads: CASSSGTPFSYEQYF. CDR3 coding DNA: TGTGCCAGCAGCTCCGGGACACCGTTTTCCTACGAGCAGTACTTC.